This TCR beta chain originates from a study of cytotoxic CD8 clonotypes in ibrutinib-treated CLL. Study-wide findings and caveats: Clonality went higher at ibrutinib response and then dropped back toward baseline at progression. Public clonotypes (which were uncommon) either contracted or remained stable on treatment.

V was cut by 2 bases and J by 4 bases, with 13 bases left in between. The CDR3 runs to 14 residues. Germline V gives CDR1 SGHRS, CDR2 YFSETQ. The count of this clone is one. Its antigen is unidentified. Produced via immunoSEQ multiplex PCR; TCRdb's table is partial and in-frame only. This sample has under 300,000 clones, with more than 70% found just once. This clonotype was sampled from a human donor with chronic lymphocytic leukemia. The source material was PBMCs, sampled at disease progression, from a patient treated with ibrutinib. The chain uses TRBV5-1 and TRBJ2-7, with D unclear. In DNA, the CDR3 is TGCGCCAGCAGCTTAAGGCAGGCTAGGTACGAGCAGTACTTC. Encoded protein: CASSLRQARYEQYF.